The 25 T cell receptor beta chains given below trace back to one sample, sequenced in a study of immune characterization of retroperitoneal liposarcoma. MiXCR was run by TCRdb on the PCR reads, yielding one entry per CDR3 protein. The sample has around 19,000 distinct CDR3 sequences, 35% to 40% seen once. Sequencing was done on a sample of blood. These TCRs come from a male donor with retroperitoneal liposarcoma.

The chain couples TRBV7-2 to TRBJ2-2; D may correspond to TRBD1 or TRBD2 (5 bases each). The CDR3 extends over 16 amino acids. Germline loops: CDR1 SGHTA, CDR2 FQGNSA. Trimming cost V 5 bases and J 1 base, with 14 bases left between them. The CDR3 DNA sequence: TGTGCCAGCAGCCCTTCCAATGGGGGGAACACCGGGGAGCTGTTTTTT. The encoded protein is CASSPSNGGNTGELFF.

The V gene is TRBV23-1, the J gene TRBJ2-5; D gene uncertain. The DNA end favors TRBJ2-7, so the J call may be wrong. TRBV23-1 is marked as an open reading frame, function uncertain. The CDR3 consists of 10 residues. The CDR3 coding sequence is TGCGCCAGCAGTCCCCACGAGCAGTACTTC. Translation: CASSPHEQYF.

The chain links TRBV27 to TRBJ2-1; a weak D match, TRBD1 (5 bases). The J call is uncertain, as TRBJ2-5 better fits the DNA end. The germline gives CDR1 MNHEY, CDR2 SMNVEV (reference sequence). This CDR3 has 15 residues. DNA of the CDR3: TGTGCCAGCAGTTTAATGCGGCAGGGCGACAAGACCCAGTACTTC. Amino acid sequence: CASSLMRQGDKTQYF.

The rearrangement uses TRBV7-3 and TRBJ2-5; 13 bases agree with TRBD2. This CDR3 is built from 16 residues. Trimming cost V 5 bases and J 3 bases; bases outside gene matches: 6. CDR1 SGHTA and CDR2 FQGTGA come from the germline V gene. For the CDR3, the DNA is TGTGCCAGCAGCCTCCACGGACTAGCGGGAGAAGAGACCCAGTACTTC. Its translation: CASSLHGLAGEETQYF.

As to this clonotype: This likely comes from a read error, as the CDR3 has no conserved phenylalanine or tryptophan at its end. This chain connects TRBV6-1 to TRBJ1-6, with D perhaps TRBD1 (5 bases). Germline assignment: CDR1 MNHNS and CDR2 SASEGT. The CDR3 length is 15 residues. V lost 8 bases and J 5 bases, leaving 16 bases between the germline ends. CDR3 sequence: CASGLDAGDNSPLHL. The CDR3 region has the DNA TGTGCCAGCGGTCTAGACGCGGGGGATAATTCACCCCTCCACTTG.

Written as DNA, the CDR3 is TGTGCCAGCAGTTACGATGGGGGGGTTTTAAACATTCAGTACTTC. Translated, it gives CASSYDGGVLNIQYF. This chain uses TRBV6-2 or TRBV6-3 with TRBJ2-4; 7 nucleotides align to TRBD2. The germline V gene encodes CDR1 MNHEY and CDR2 SVGEGT. After removal of 2 bases from V and 6 bases from J, the junction contained 7 bases not matched to a gene. The CDR3 is 15 residues long.

This clonotype is a singleton in its sample. A read error may produce the germline difference seen at one junction end. This sequence joins TRBV7-6 and TRBJ2-7; 11 bases match TRBD2. This CDR3 is built from 14 residues. Germline loops: CDR1 SGHVS, CDR2 FNYEAQ. This CDR3 reads CASSLRLAGGEQSF. As DNA, the CDR3 is TGTGCCAGCAGCTTACGATTAGCGGGAGGGGAGCAGTCCTTC.

The chain joins TRBV27 to TRBJ2-1; no reliable D call. The CDR3 has 13 residues. The germline V and J ends were trimmed by 2 bases and 7 bases, with 9 bases remaining between them. Germline CDR1 and CDR2: MNHEY and SMNVEV (reference sequence). The CDR3 sequence is CASSLAWVNEQFF. The CDR3 region has the DNA TGTGCCAGCAGTTTAGCGTGGGTTAATGAGCAGTTCTTC.

The chain has TRBV10-1 and TRBJ2-7; D is unclear. Trimming removed 3 bases from V and 7 bases from J, with 7 bases in between. This CDR3 contains 11 residues. Germline assignment: CDR1 WNHNN and CDR2 SYGVQD (reference sequence). The CDR3 here is CASSDGREQYF. In nucleotides, the CDR3 is TGCGCCAGCAGTGACGGCCGGGAGCAGTACTTC.

The genes are TRBV10-2 and TRBJ1-2; no clear D. The germline gives CDR1 WSHSY, CDR2 SAAADI. This CDR3 spans 14 amino acids. The V end lost 10 bases, the J end lost 6 bases, and 21 bases lay between the germline ends. The DNA of the CDR3 is TGCGCCACCTCACCCACTACGTTGAGGGATGGCTACACCTTC. Translated: CATSPTTLRDGYTF.

This chain's CDR3 is CASSPRQETGVTGELFF. In DNA form, the CDR3 reads TGTGCCAGCAGCCCTAGGCAGGAGACAGGGGTAACCGGGGAGCTGTTTTTT. J is TRBJ2-2 and V is TRBV7-8, with 8 bases aligning to TRBD1. V lost 5 bases and J lost 5; bases outside the gene matches: 13. Germline values: CDR1 SGHVS, CDR2 FQNEAQ. CDR3 length: 17 residues.

Details on this clonotype: A much larger clone differs from this one at a single base, so this may be a read error. This chain joins TRBV6-1 and TRBJ2-1; the D gene is possibly TRBD1 (6 bases). The J call may be incorrect, as the DNA end agrees better with TRBJ2-7. The CDR3 extends over 16 amino acids. CDR1 is MNHNS and CDR2 is SASEGT in the germline V gene. The CDR3: CASSLRTATNLNEQYF. Written as DNA, the CDR3 is TGTGCCAGCAGCCTCCGGACAGCGACCAACCTGAACGAGCAGTACTTC.

This clonotype ranks as medium-sized. The chain combines TRBV12-3 or TRBV12-4 with TRBJ2-2; no clear D. The CDR3 spans 15 residues. The V gene lost 1 base and the J gene lost 0 bases, with 6 bases spanning the gap. CDR3 region: CASSLGGPNTGELFF. The CDR3 nucleotides are TGTGCCAGCAGTTTAGGGGGTCCGAACACCGGGGAGCTGTTTTTT.

This clonotype is deemed medium-sized. The rearrangement uses TRBV6-6 and TRBJ2-1; TRBD2 matches 8 bases. This CDR3 is 17 amino acids long. Germline values: CDR1 MNHNY, CDR2 SVGAGI (reference sequence). With 0 bases clipped from V and 10 bases from J, the junction kept 14 bases outside the gene matches. CDR3 nucleotides: TGTGCCAGCAGTTACTCGACCCCGGGCCGGGGGGGCTACGAGCAGTTCTTC. Translating gives CASSYSTPGRGGYEQFF.

V usage is TRBV7-4 and J usage is TRBJ2-5, with unresolved D. The closer fit of TRBJ2-1 to the DNA end suggests the J call may be wrong. Germline V gene sequence: CDR1 SGHVT, CDR2 SQSDAQ. The CDR3 runs to 15 residues. CDR3 loop: CASSKGWANQETQFF. The CDR3 DNA is TGTGCCAGCAGCAAAGGCTGGGCGAACCAAGAGACCCAGTTCTTC.

V and J are TRBV7-8 and TRBJ2-5, with D possibly matching TRBD2 (5 bases). CDR3 length equals 13 residues. CDR1 and CDR2 (germline): SGHVS, FQNEAQ. Trimming took 4 bases from V and 11 from J, leaving 17 bases between them. CDR3 coding DNA: TGTGCCAGCAGCTCGCGACCCTTTGGGGAGCAGTACTTC. This translates into CASSSRPFGEQYF.

A remark on this clonotype: No conserved phenylalanine or tryptophan is present at the end of the CDR3, so a read error is the likely explanation. The chain joins TRBV6-6 to TRBJ2-4; tentatively, D is TRBD1 (5 bases). The J call may be in error: the DNA end matches TRBJ2-7 better. The CDR3 runs to 15 residues. From germline, CDR1 is MNHNY and CDR2 SVGAGI (reference sequence). The CDR3 spells CASSVPDTNPYEQYL. CDR3 sequence (DNA): TGTGCCAGCAGTGTCCCGGACACCAATCCCTACGAGCAGTACCTC.

As concerns this clonotype: No conserved phenylalanine or tryptophan ends this CDR3, so it is likely a read error. No DNA is shown, since the ends of the CDR3 on it are uncertain; the CDR3 is the one TCRdb lists. V usage is TRBV7-2 and J usage is TRBJ2-6; TRBD1, the table's D call, lacks a check against the DNA. The V gene's germline CDR1 is SGHTA and CDR2 FQGNSA. The CDR3 spans 18 amino acids, including both terminal residues. The CDR3 is CASSSDRSLALNIQYFGA.

V gene TRBV6-2 or TRBV6-3 combines with J gene TRBJ2-4; TRBD1 or TRBD2 may be the D gene (5 bases each). CDR1 and CDR2 from the germline V gene are MNHEY and SVGEGT. Deletions cut 2 bases from V and 9 bases from J, with 8 bases between. CDR3 length equals 12 residues. Here the CDR3 reads CASSYQGTIQYF. Here the CDR3 DNA reads TGTGCCAGCAGTTACCAAGGGACCATTCAGTACTTC.

The rearrangement joins TRBV7-6 to TRBJ2-1, with a tentative D call TRBD2 (6 bases). Per germline, CDR1 SGHVS and CDR2 FNYEAQ. This CDR3 has 12 residues. With 1 base removed from V and 9 bases from J, the gap between germline ends came to 7 bases. The DNA of the CDR3 is TGTGCCAGCAGCTTAGGGAGGGGTGAGCAGTTCTTC. Protein product: CASSLGRGEQFF.

This clonotype was seen only a few times. The rearrangement uses TRBV6-1 and TRBJ2-1, with D tentatively TRBD1 (5 bases). Trimming took off 2 bases at V and 13 bases at J, with 21 bases between the two ends. Germline values: CDR1 MNHNS, CDR2 SASEGT. The CDR3 is 15 residues long. CDR3 bases: TGTGCCAGCAGTGAAACGTGGGGCCAAGCGAAGACCCAGTTCTTC. It encodes CASSETWGQAKTQFF.

In this sample, this clonotype turned up many times. This chain connects TRBV12-3 or TRBV12-4 to TRBJ2-1; 7 bases line up with TRBD2. J lost 13 bases, V lost 7 bases, and 16 bases had no gene match. This CDR3 is 14 amino acids long. Here the CDR3 reads CASTSSGQGETQFF. Written as DNA, the CDR3 is TGTGCCAGCACTAGTAGCGGGCAAGGAGAGACCCAGTTCTTC.

J is TRBJ2-5 and V is TRBV7-2; D may be TRBD2 (6 bases). The V end was cut by 1 base, the J end by 11 bases, with 20 bases between. CDR3 length: 15 residues. The germline V gene has CDR1 SGHTA and CDR2 FQGNSA. The CDR3, as DNA: TGTGCCAGCAGCTTAGATTCGGGGGTCTACAATGAGCAGTACTTC. It is translated as CASSLDSGVYNEQYF.

This clonotype was detected ten times or more. The V and J genes are TRBV12-3 or TRBV12-4 and TRBJ2-4, with D unclear. The CDR3 has 15 residues. Trimming shortened V by 5 bases and J by 0 bases, and 11 bases separated the two germline ends. CDR3 sequence: CASSHRASAKNIQYF. CDR3 DNA sequence: TGTGCCAGCAGTCACAGAGCCTCAGCCAAAAACATTCAGTACTTC.

The chain joins TRBV12-3 or TRBV12-4 to TRBJ2-1; D ambiguous. The germline V and J ends were trimmed by 2 bases and 10 bases, with 24 bases remaining between them. This CDR3 region has 17 residues. CDR3 amino acids: CASSLSLGLPVTYEQFF. The CDR3 DNA reads TGTGCCAGCAGTTTAAGCCTCGGCTTACCAGTAACCTACGAGCAGTTCTTC.